This TCR beta chain was recovered during a study of tissue T cells after allogeneic stem cell transplantation (dated by TCRdb to 2022 to 2024). Looking at the study overall: Using research autopsies of patients with and without GVHD, plus mouse models of GVHD, the study profiled TCR beta repertoires across many tissues. The human part of the study was a prospective observational study with no blinding and no randomization. Results and caveats for the whole study, not just this receptor: The study did not establish which tissue TCRs were alloreactive or antigen-specific, and some clones may have been host cells that persisted. Only a few T cell clones appeared in more than one patient, yet motif-based clustering showed tissue-specific repertoire signatures that were shared between patients. In both patients and mice, only a limited portion of the TCR repertoire detected in tissues was captured by blood and spleen T cells. A small and clinically heterogeneous patient cohort was studied, and sampling depth was acknowledged as a limitation. Within patients, how anatomically similar tissues were was a major factor shaping TCR repertoire composition, regardless of disease or transplant status.

Turning to this clone: The antigen it recognizes is unknown. In this entry, gene names and germline sequences are mouse ones. The CDR3 is cut off 1 residue early in the read; its end comes from the germline J gene.

Spanning cysteine to phenylalanine, the CDR3 consists of 15 amino acids. Shown are 42 bases from within the CDR3, in frame from base 1. The germline V gene encodes CDR1 MSHET and CDR2 SYDVDS. V trim: 2 bases; J trim: 2 bases; unmatched bases: 4. The receptor library was made with the immunoSEQ multiplex PCR assay. TCRbeta CDR3 sequencing was done by Adaptive Biotechnologies at survey depth, reporting CDR3 sequences, V/J genes, productive frequency and template counts. Amplification of TCR beta CDR3 regions started from genomic DNA instead of RNA. Concerning the study's data processing: Pairwise repertoire overlap between tissues was quantified with Jensen-Shannon divergence, where 1 means complete divergence and 0 identical. Based on pairwise JSD values, tissues were grouped by single-linkage agglomerative hierarchical clustering, and the results were shown as dendrograms. GLIPH2 was applied to all patient samples using simulation_depth 1000, kmer_min_depth 3, and cdr3_length_cutoff 8, and only groups with more than two unique CDR3s were retained. A standardized tissue-overlap score extrapolated Jaccard GLIPH-group overlap across patients to a standard repertoire size of 1000 clones. Linear mixed-effect models, with tissue as a fixed effect and individual as a random effect, were used to test how diversity related to clinical or experimental variables. Held by TCRdb, this immuneACCESS table contains in-frame sequences only and omits some clones. Under half of the omission traces to an unresolved V gene where checked; the cause of the rest is unknown. V, J and clone size were drawn from that table, and D and trimming were deduced from the DNA. The sample records just over 20,000 clones, around 63% of which are singletons. In total, the top ten clones hold under 0.5% of the sample.

This sequence originates from a female BALB/c mouse in good health. This strain is of MHC haplotype H2-d. The source material was blood. Recombination linked TRBV29 to TRBJ2-5, with 7 central nucleotides matching TRBD2. CDR3 bases read: TGTGCTAGCAGTTTAGAGCGGGGGGGCCAAGACACCCAGTAC. The translation is CASSLERGGQDTQY. The complete CDR3 reads CASSLERGGQDTQYF. Reference TRBV29 and TRBJ2-5 proteins supply the regions before and after the CDR3; the full variable domain is: DMKVTQMPRYLIKRMGENVLLECGQDMSHETMYWYRQDPGLGLQLIYISYDVDSNSEGDIPKGYRVSRKKREHFSLILDSAKTNQTSVYFCASSLERGGQDTQYFGPGTRLLVL.